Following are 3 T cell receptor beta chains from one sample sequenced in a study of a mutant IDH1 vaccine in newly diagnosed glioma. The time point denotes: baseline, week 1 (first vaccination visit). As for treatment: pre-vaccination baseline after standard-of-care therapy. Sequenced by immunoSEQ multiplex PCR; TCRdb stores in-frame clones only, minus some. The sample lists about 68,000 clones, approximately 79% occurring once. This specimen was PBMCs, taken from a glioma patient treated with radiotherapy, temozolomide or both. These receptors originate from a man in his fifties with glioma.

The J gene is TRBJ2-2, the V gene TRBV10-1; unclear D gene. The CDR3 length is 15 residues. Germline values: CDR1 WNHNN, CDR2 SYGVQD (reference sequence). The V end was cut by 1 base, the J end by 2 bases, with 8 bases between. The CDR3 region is CASSEFSLNTGELFF. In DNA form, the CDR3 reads TGCGCCAGCAGTGAGTTTTCGCTTAACACCGGGGAGCTGTTTTTT.

CDR3 residues: CAWTHGGAGARGQYF. CDR3 bases: TGTGCCTGGACTCACGGTGGGGCAGGGGCCCGGGGGCAGTACTTC. The V call is TRBV30, the J call TRBJ2-7; tentatively, D is TRBD1 (6 bases). The V gene's germline CDR1 is GTSNPN and CDR2 SVGIG (reference sequence). The length of the CDR3 is 15 residues. The V end was cut by 4 bases, the J end by 9 bases, with 25 bases between.

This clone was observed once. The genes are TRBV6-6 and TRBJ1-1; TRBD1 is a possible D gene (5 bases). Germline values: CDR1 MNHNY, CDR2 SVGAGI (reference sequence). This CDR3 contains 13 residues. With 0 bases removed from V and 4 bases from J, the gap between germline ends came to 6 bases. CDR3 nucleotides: TGTGCCAGCAGTTACTCGGGGGGCACTGAAGCTTTCTTT. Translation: CASSYSGGTEAFF.